One sample yielded the 26 T cell receptor beta chains listed below, sequenced in a study of shared clonotypes between healthy human individuals. Method: immunoSEQ multiplex PCR; TCRdb's copy keeps in-frame clones and lacks some. The repertoire holds 900,000 to 1,200,000 clones, with 75% to 80% as singletons. The sequencing input was memory CD4+ T cells from PBMCs. Subset specified: CD45RA-negative fraction. The receptors were gathered from a man between 18 and 29 years old in good health. Some clones in this sample may be carry-over from other donors' samples.

The chain carries TRBV5-5 and TRBJ1-2, with D uncertain. Germline loops: CDR1 SGHKS, CDR2 YYEKEE (reference sequence). There are 14 residues in the CDR3. Trimming left V 2 bases short and J 7 bases short, with 15 bases between. This chain's CDR3 is CASSLVGLLAGYTF. Here the CDR3 DNA reads TGTGCCAGCAGCTTAGTAGGCCTCCTGGCTGGCTACACCTTC. Combining the CDR3 with reference TRBV5-5 and TRBJ1-2 gives the whole variable domain DAGVTQSPTHLIKTRGQQVTLRCSPISGHKSVSWYQQVLGQGPQFIFQYYEKEERGRGNFPDRFSARQFPNYSSELNVNALLLGDSALYLCASSLVGLLAGYTFGSGTRLTVV.

The chain employs TRBV4-3 and TRBJ1-2; no clear D gene. The CDR3 is made up of 16 amino acids. Trimming removed 1 base from V and 0 bases from J, with 12 bases in between. In germline, CDR1 is LGHNA, CDR2 YSLEER. CDR3 coding DNA: TGCGCCAGCAGCCAAGGTCTAACAGAGACTAACTATGGCTACACCTTC. This translates into CASSQGLTETNYGYTF.

The rearrangement links TRBV5-4 to TRBJ2-1, with 11 bases lining up with TRBD1. Germline V lookup: CDR1 SGHNT, CDR2 YYREEE (reference sequence). There are 16 residues in the CDR3. V lost 4 bases to trimming and J lost 9 bases; unmatched junction nucleotides: 12. This chain's CDR3 is CASSTPGTGGSGEQFF. The CDR3 bases are TGTGCCAGCAGCACGCCCGGGACAGGGGGATCCGGTGAGCAGTTCTTC. Using reference TRBV5-4 and TRBJ2-1 for the parts outside the CDR3, the full variable domain is ETGVTQSPTHLIKTRGQQVTLRCSSQSGHNTVSWYQQALGQGPQFIFQYYREEENGRGNFPPRFSGLQFPNYSSELNVNALELDDSALYLCASSTPGTGGSGEQFFGPGTRLTVL.

This chain connects TRBV27 to TRBJ1-1, with a weak D call TRBD1 (5 bases). V dropped 7 bases and J dropped 0 bases, with 9 bases sitting between them. The CDR3 is 13 amino acids. Germline CDR1 MNHEY, CDR2 SMNVEV (reference sequence). The CDR3 DNA sequence: TGTGCCAGCAAAGGCAGGGTGAACACTGAAGCTTTCTTT. This sequence encodes CASKGRVNTEAFF.

The rearrangement uses TRBV7-3 and TRBJ2-5; D unresolved. This CDR3 contains 12 residues. The germline CDR1 and CDR2 sequences are SGHTA and FQGTGA. With 5 bases removed from V and 5 bases from J, the gap between germline ends came to 9 bases. The CDR3, as DNA: TGTGCCAGCAGCCGACACGCGGAGACCCAGTACTTC. Protein: CASSRHAETQYF.

Only a few counts were recorded for this clone. This chain links TRBV27 with TRBJ2-3; D is unresolved. V was shortened by 2 bases and J by 2 bases, with 5 bases between the two germline ends. The CDR3 covers 13 residues. Germline V gene sequence: CDR1 MNHEY, CDR2 SMNVEV (reference sequence). CDR3 sequence: CASSLRATDTQYF. DNA for the CDR3: TGTGCCAGCAGTTTAAGGGCCACAGATACGCAGTATTTT.

The rearrangement uses TRBV6-5 and TRBJ1-2; no firm D call. The CDR3 loop spans 14 amino acids. Germline CDR1 reads MNHEY; CDR2 reads SVGAGI. The V end was cut by 6 bases, the J end by 0 bases, with 11 bases between. For the CDR3, the DNA is TGTGCCAGCAGCCCCTTTGGCGCTAACTATGGCTACACCTTC. Translation: CASSPFGANYGYTF.

This clone occurred a few times. The chain links TRBV27 to TRBJ1-2, with 8 positions matching TRBD1. Germline V lookup: CDR1 MNHEY, CDR2 SMNVEV (reference sequence). V trimming: 4 bases; J trimming: 1 base; junction bases outside the gene matches: 11. The CDR3 is made up of 17 amino acids. The CDR3 loop is CASSSRVTGAINYGYTF. DNA of the CDR3: TGTGCCAGCAGTTCAAGGGTGACAGGGGCTATTAACTATGGCTACACCTTC.

The chain links TRBV5-6 to TRBJ1-2; 12 positions match TRBD1. The germline CDR1 and CDR2 sequences are SGHDT and YYEEEE. After removal of 4 bases from V and 7 bases from J, the junction contained 2 bases not matched to a gene. The CDR3 extends over 13 amino acids. For the CDR3, the DNA is TGTGCCAGCAGCCGGGACAGGGGGCGTGGCTACACCTTC. Residues: CASSRDRGRGYTF.

This clone was seen only once. The genes are TRBV7-2 and TRBJ1-3, with 7 nucleotides matching TRBD1. The germline V gene has CDR1 SGHTA and CDR2 FQGNSA. This CDR3 region has 16 residues. With V trimmed by 2 bases and J by 0 bases, 4 bases remained unmatched. This CDR3 reads CASSLHGTVSGNTIYF. The CDR3 DNA sequence: TGTGCCAGCAGCTTACATGGGACAGTCTCTGGAAACACCATATATTTT.

The chain is built from TRBV30 and TRBJ1-1; the match to TRBD1 covers 8 bases. The CDR3 loop spans 13 amino acids. Germline lookup yields CDR1 GTSNPN and CDR2 SVGIG (reference sequence). V was pared by 5 bases and J by 3 bases, with 5 bases of the junction left unmatched. As DNA, the CDR3 is TGTGCCTGGGGACAGGGAAGGGACACTGAAGCTTTCTTT. Its protein is CAWGQGRDTEAFF.

The count of this clone is one. The V gene is TRBV7-2, the J gene TRBJ2-3; D is ambiguous. V gave up 2 bases and J gave up 2 bases, with 8 bases separating them. This CDR3 has 14 amino acids. Germline lookup yields CDR1 SGHTA and CDR2 FQGNSA. The CDR3 reads CASSLSQTTDTQYF. CDR3 coding DNA: TGTGCCAGCAGCTTATCGCAGACCACAGATACGCAGTATTTT.

In regard to this clone: No DNA is shown, since the ends of the CDR3 on it are uncertain; the CDR3 is the one TCRdb lists. The chain couples TRBV21-1 to TRBJ1-3. TRBV21-1 is deemed a pseudogene. Both ends counted, the CDR3 spans 14 residues. The CDR3 spells CASSKVGGGNTIYF.

This CDR3 reads CASSFWSGDQYF. Written as DNA, the CDR3 is TGTGCCAGCAGCTTTTGGTCAGGGGATCAGTACTTC. V and J are TRBV5-4 and TRBJ2-7, with D maybe TRBD1 (6 bases). The CDR3 covers 12 residues. Germline assignment: CDR1 SGHNT and CDR2 YYREEE (reference sequence). Trimming pared 2 bases from V and 10 bases from J, leaving 13 bases between.

The chain couples TRBV10-2 to TRBJ1-3; D is uncertain. V shed 4 bases and J shed 2 bases, with 9 bases lying between them. The length of the CDR3 is 14 residues. Germline CDR1 reads WSHSY; CDR2 reads SAAADI. The CDR3 nucleotides are TGCGCCAGCAGTGTGTCAGAGACTGGAAACACCATATATTTT. Translating it yields CASSVSETGNTIYF.

The CDR3: CASSGGGTSSYEQYF. As DNA, the CDR3 is TGTGCCAGCAGTGGGGGCGGGACGTCCTCCTACGAGCAGTACTTC. The rearrangement links TRBV2 to TRBJ2-7; D perhaps matches TRBD2 (6 bases). There are 15 residues in the CDR3. V was pared by 4 bases and J by 0 bases, with 13 bases between. CDR1 and CDR2 from the germline V gene are SNHLY and FYNNEI.

The sample holds many counts of this clone. This chain links TRBV29-1 with TRBJ1-1, with 7 nucleotides matching TRBD1. V gave up 8 bases and J gave up 1 base; unmatched junction bases: 7. The CDR3 sequence is 13 residues long. The germline V gene has CDR1 SQVTM and CDR2 ANQGSEA. CDR3 protein: CSSRQGGNTEAFF. The CDR3 DNA reads TGCAGCTCCCGACAGGGAGGGAACACTGAAGCTTTCTTT.

The rearrangement links TRBV6-5 to TRBJ2-3; D gene uncertain. CDR1 is MNHEY and CDR2 is SVGAGI in the germline V gene. Trimming removed 2 bases at V and 2 bases at J, with 11 bases between. The length of the CDR3 is 15 residues. The CDR3 loop is CASSYGQVDTDTQYF. The CDR3 nucleotides are TGTGCCAGCAGTTACGGGCAGGTGGACACAGATACGCAGTATTTT.

The CDR3 protein is CAGLVESSYNEQFF. The CDR3 nucleotides are TGCGCCGGTCTAGTTGAAAGCTCCTACAATGAGCAGTTCTTC. This sequence joins TRBV4-1 and TRBJ2-1, with D hard to call. Trimming cost V 11 bases and J 0 bases, with 14 bases left between them. CDR3 length: 14 residues. Germline V CDR1 and CDR2: MGHRA, YSYEKL.

The J gene is TRBJ1-1, the V gene TRBV25-1, with D uncertain. Deletions cut 5 bases from V and 4 bases from J, with 11 bases between. The CDR3 contains 13 residues. Germline V gene lookup returns CDR1 MGHDK and CDR2 SYGVNS. Here the CDR3 reads CASSRGPGTEAFF. The CDR3 region has the DNA TGTGCCAGCAGTCGAGGTCCGGGCACTGAAGCTTTCTTT.

CDR3 nucleotides: TGCGCCAGCAGCCCTGGGGCGGGTGTGACTGAAGCTTTCTTT. Its protein is CASSPGAGVTEAFF. The genes are TRBV5-1 and TRBJ1-1; possible D gene TRBD1, 5 bases. Looked up from germline, CDR1 is SGHRS and CDR2 is YFSETQ. This CDR3 is 14 amino acids long. V lost 4 bases and J 5 bases, leaving 15 bases between the germline ends. The variable domain in full, with the rest retrieved from reference TRBV5-1 and TRBJ1-1, is KAGVTQTPRYLIKTRGQQVTLSCSPISGHRSVSWYQQTPGQGLQFLFEYFSETQRNKGNFPGRFSGRQFSNSRSEMNVSTLELGDSALYLCASSPGAGVTEAFFGQGTRLTVV.

V gene TRBV11-1 combines with J gene TRBJ2-7, with 8 bases aligning to TRBD1. V was pared by 6 bases and J by 5 bases, with 3 bases of the junction left unmatched. Germline-derived CDR1 and CDR2 are SGHAT and FQDESV (reference sequence). The length of the CDR3 is 12 residues. The CDR3 nucleotides are TGTGCCAGCAGATCGACAGGGGACGAGCAGTACTTC. Amino acids: CASRSTGDEQYF.

The chain is built from TRBV7-9 and TRBJ2-1; D may be TRBD1 (5 bases). With 5 bases removed from V and 0 bases from J, the gap between germline ends came to 11 bases. Germline V gives CDR1 SEHNR, CDR2 FQNEAQ (reference sequence). The CDR3 has 15 amino acids. This CDR3 reads CASSATGGSYNEQFF. DNA of the CDR3: TGTGCCAGCAGCGCAACAGGTGGCTCCTACAATGAGCAGTTCTTC.

Concerning this clone: Within the sample, other DNA sequences also encode this same CDR3. This chain links TRBV19 with TRBJ1-2; TRBD1 matches 8 bases. V lost 4 bases and J lost 4; bases outside the gene matches: 5. Germline V CDR1 and CDR2: LNHDA, SQIVND (reference sequence). The CDR3 contains 14 residues. Here the CDR3 reads CASSSGQGGYGYTF. The CDR3 bases are TGTGCCAGTAGTAGCGGACAGGGAGGCTATGGCTACACCTTC. Full variable domain (outside the CDR3, taken from reference TRBV19 and TRBJ1-2): DGGITQSPKYLFRKEGQNVTLSCEQNLNHDAMYWYRQDPGQGLRLIYYSQIVNDFQKGDIAEGYSVSREKKESFPLTVTSAQKNPTAFYLCASSSGQGGYGYTFGSGTRLTVV.

The chain employs TRBV29-1 and TRBJ2-7; D is undetermined. The CDR3 runs 12 residues. Germline V gene sequence: CDR1 SQVTM, CDR2 ANQGSEA. Trimming stripped 7 bases from V and 0 bases from J, with 10 bases between. The CDR3 DNA is TGCAGCGGACGAAGAGGCTCCTACGAGCAGTACTTC. Translated: CSGRRGSYEQYF.

The chain is built from TRBV4-2 and TRBJ2-5; 13 positions agree with TRBD2. Unmatched junction bases numbered 7, after V lost 1 base and J lost 5 bases. This CDR3 is 17 amino acids long. CDR1 and CDR2 (germline): LGHNA, YNFKEQ. This CDR3 is CASSQASGLAGPETQYF. CDR3 DNA: TGTGCCAGCAGCCAAGCCTCGGGACTAGCGGGACCGGAGACCCAGTACTTC.